This T cell receptor beta chain stems from a study of identical twins (dated by TCRdb to 2016 to 2018). Regarding the research as a whole: The study deep-sequenced TCR alpha and beta repertoires from monozygotic twins, unrelated adults of various ages and cord blood to test whether fetal clonotypes persist. To rule out contamination, replicate twin experiments were performed at different times with different library preparation protocols. General study outcomes and caveats: Because the same donors could not be followed over many years, the conclusions relied on cross-sectional statistical analysis. Fewer insertions were carried by abundant cord blood beta clonotypes; a weaker similar trend was observed in young adult naive repertoires, while no such trend was observed in memory repertoires. Invariant T cells such as MAIT and iNKT could partly confound zero-insertion analyses, though diverse VJ usage argued against this for most clonotypes. A weaker excess of twin sharing was found in beta out-of-frame sequences because the signal-to-noise ratio was lowered by fewer shared sequences. In monozygotic twins, out-of-frame TCR alpha sharing was systematically underestimated by recombination models, although the models agreed with sharing between unrelated individuals. Compared with coincidental sharing between unrelated individuals, out-of-frame TCR alpha sequences shared between twins showed an excess of sequences with low generation probability.

The CDR1 and CDR2 encoded by the germline V gene are MNHEY and SVGAGI. The CDR3 measures 15 amino acids from cysteine to phenylalanine. CDR3 DNA only is kept here, 45 bases in frame from base 1. Trimming takes 2 bases from V and 7 bases from J, and the germline ends sit 14 bases apart. Every donor in the study was a healthy Caucasian. The twin cohort comprised three pairs of female monozygotic twins, all aged roughly 18 to 30 years. RNA for TCR libraries was isolated from peripheral blood mononuclear cells. Library preparation used 5' RACE. The sequencing machine was an Illumina HiSeq 2000. Template switching added a universal primer binding site, and the final cDNA carried a unique molecular identifier that allowed TCR cDNA molecules to be counted accurately. First-strand cDNA for TCR alpha and beta chains was synthesized from specific primers in the conserved constant-segment region. Each cDNA library was double barcoded, with a SMART-Mk sample barcode plus Illumina barcodes, to control for contamination. TruSeq adapter sequences along with Illumina sample barcodes were introduced in two successive PCR steps. The TCR alpha and beta cDNA libraries were sequenced on the Illumina HiSeq platform using custom primers. As for how the authors treated the data: Unique molecular identifiers were extracted from raw reads with MiGEC, and CDR3 positions were determined with MiXCR. Recombination models were inferred per individual with the repgenHMM and IGoR tools using an EM algorithm. The analysis of shared clonotypes was done with the tcR package in R, with sharing normalized by the product of cloneset sizes. To study raw recombination free of thymic and clonal selection effects, out-of-frame nonproductive sequences were analyzed. The public reads were reanalyzed by TCRdb: fastp trimming at Q25, MiXCR alignment, in-frame beta chains only. Entries are consolidated by CDR3 protein sequence, retaining the most common genes and DNA. None of the V and J calls come from the authors' own analysis; TCRdb made them. This sample gives hundreds of thousands of distinct CDR3 sequences in total; 18% of them show up just once. The top ten hold approximately 14% of the sample.

About this clonotype itself: Its antigen remains unidentified. Per-base qualities were not stored, and no clone one base away is much larger.

These sequences were also reported in another study, on T cells expressing NK-cell markers. As that second study puts it: TCR beta-chain repertoires were profiled in sorted CD3+CD56+NKG2C+, CD3+CD56+NKG2C- and CD3+CD56-NKG2C+ T-cell subsets from seven or eight donors. Among the eight sequenced donors, seven were HCMV-seropositive and one was HCMV-seronegative. To restrict sorting to alphabetaTCR-expressing T cells, an anti-gammadeltaTCR antibody was added in several experiments. For several donors, the dominant CD3+CD56+NKG2C+ clonotypes were among the top 10 CD8+ clonotypes and accounted for roughly 1.0-7.5% of CD8+ T cells. Those dominant clonotypes were again the most abundant among CD3+CD56-NKG2C+ cells in a few donors, at about 25-65%. Whether the expanded NKG2C-expressing T cell clones were specific for HCMV antigens was left unclear. Randomly selected healthy volunteers, three men and five women, were used as the eight sequenced donors. A commercial ELISA kit detecting HCMV-specific IgG in serum was used to determine HCMV serostatus. For over five donors, unsorted PBMC were also used to sequence bulk peripheral blood T-cell repertoires. MIGEC was used to demultiplex reads and group reads by UMI, and MiTCR was used to assemble and quantify clonotypes. To remove erroneous sequences, TCR cDNA sequences were retained only when supported by two or more reads. The tcR package was used for downstream repertoire analysis, and clonotypes were matched across fractions by CDR3 nucleotide sequence plus V segment. VDJmatch was used to annotate antigen specificity against VDJdb, with one amino acid substitution allowed in CDR3.

Material for sequencing was PBMCs. The sequence is built from TRBV6-5 and TRBJ1-4; confidence is insufficient to name the D gene. The clonotype was recovered from a woman under 30 in good health. The DNA sequence is as follows: TGTGCCAGCAGTTACGGCCTCACACGTGGTGAAAAACTGTTTTTT. This yields the protein CASSYGLTRGEKLFF.